Listed below are T cell receptor beta chains from one sample, sequenced in a study of blood T cell repertoires in COVID-19. Libraries were prepared by immunoSEQ multiplex PCR; TCRdb keeps only in-frame clonotypes and omits some of them. The table shows roughly 400,000 clones, with approximately 86% occurring only once. The sequencing input was PBMCs or T cells enriched from blood (not recorded which). The origin of the receptors is a woman in her forties with acute COVID-19. Both conserved end residues are part of each CDR3. Fields, in order: J gene, V gene, D gene, clone size, CDR3 length, CDR3 protein, CDR3 DNA. The D gene is left open where the match is weak. Size is stated for part of the rows, as once, few or many counts, or as a class when the clone is expanded.

TRBJ2-6 TRBV19 NA NA 17 CASSIALEGSGANVLTF TGTGCCAGTAGTATAGCCTTAGAGGGCTCTGGGGCCAACGTCCTGACTTTC
TRBJ2-1 TRBV19 TRBD2 NA 17 CASSTDLSGGVVNEQFF TGTGCCAGTAGTACCGACCTCAGCGGGGGGGTTGTCAATGAGCAGTTCTTC
TRBJ2-5 TRBV4-1 NA NA 12 CASSQTGETQYF TGCGCCAGCAGCCAAACAGGGGAGACCCAGTACTTC
TRBJ1-4 TRBV5-1 NA once 12 CASSGDRTKLFF TGCGCCAGCAGCGGAGACAGGACTAAACTGTTTTTT
TRBJ1-2 TRBV5-5 TRBD1 NA 14 CASSLRTGGYGYTF TGTGCCAGCAGCTTACGGACAGGGGGCTATGGCTACACCTTC
TRBJ2-1 TRBV19 TRBD2 NA 15 CASRTSGGSYNEQFF TGTGCCAGTAGGACCAGCGGGGGCTCCTACAATGAGCAGTTCTTC
TRBJ2-5 TRBV13 NA NA 14 CASSYQVDQETQYF TGTGCCAGCAGCTATCAGGTAGACCAAGAGACCCAGTACTTC
TRBJ1-1 TRBV5-1 NA NA 15 CASSLEVLGNTEAFF TGCGCCAGCAGCTTGGAAGTTCTAGGGAACACTGAAGCTTTCTTT
TRBJ1-2 TRBV18 TRBD1 NA 13 CASSPDRDGGYTF TGTGCCAGCTCACCGGACAGGGACGGTGGCTACACCTTC
TRBJ2-5 TRBV2 NA NA 14 CASSKERLEETQYF TGTGCCAGCAGTAAAGAACGACTAGAAGAGACCCAGTACTTC
TRBJ1-4 TRBV27 NA once 14 CASSFRRGGEKLFF TGTGCCAGCAGTTTCCGAAGGGGTGGTGAAAAACTGTTTTTT
TRBJ1-2 TRBV24-1 NA NA 15 CATSDRTRNVGGYTF TGTGCCACCAGTGACCGGACAAGAAATGTAGGTGGCTACACCTTC
TRBJ1-5 TRBV2 NA NA 11 CASKEGEPQHF TGTGCCAGCAAGGAGGGCGAGCCCCAGCATTTT
TRBJ2-1 TRBV4-2 NA NA 11 CASSPGGEQFF TGTGCCAGCAGCCCAGGAGGTGAGCAGTTCTTC
TRBJ1-4 TRBV19 NA NA 15 CASSRDTRPNEKLFF TGTGCCAGTAGTAGGGACACCCGACCTAATGAAAAACTGTTTTTT
TRBJ1-4 TRBV2 NA NA 14 CASKDGRTNEKLFF TGTGCCAGTAAGGACGGAAGGACAAATGAAAAACTGTTTTTT
TRBJ2-5 TRBV6-5 NA NA 12 CASSTAQETQYF TGTGCCAGTTCGACAGCCCAAGAGACCCAGTACTTC
TRBJ1-1 TRBV7-2 NA NA 14 CASSLGAGNTEAFF TGTGCCAGCAGCTTAGGGGCAGGGAACACTGAAGCTTTCTTT
TRBJ1-1 TRBV5-4 NA NA 15 CASSLVGRRTGEAFF TGTGCCAGCAGCTTGGTGGGGCGAAGGACCGGTGAAGCTTTCTTT
TRBJ2-3 TRBV11-3 NA NA 13 CASSLEYTDTQYF TGTGCCAGCAGCTTAGAATACACAGATACGCAGTATTTT
TRBJ2-3 TRBV7-2 NA NA 15 CASSYLLPNTDTQYF TGTGCCAGCAGTTATTTACTCCCGAACACAGATACGCAGTATTTT
TRBJ1-2 TRBV27 NA NA 14 CASSWTVGPYGYTF TGTGCCAGCAGTTGGACAGTGGGGCCTTACGGCTACACCTTC
TRBJ2-5 TRBV5-1 TRBD2 NA 17 CASSYGTSGGARETQYF TGCGCCAGCAGCTACGGGACTAGCGGGGGGGCCCGAGAGACCCAGTACTTC
TRBJ1-1 TRBV24-1 NA NA 12 CATSVTGSEAFF TGTGCCACCAGTGTCACAGGGTCTGAAGCTTTCTTT
TRBJ2-3 TRBV6-5 TRBD1 NA 14 CASSYGRGPDTQYF TGTGCCAGCAGTTACGGCAGGGGGCCGGATACGCAGTATTTT
TRBJ1-5 TRBV12-2 NA NA 15 CASRLEHSSNQPQHF TGTGCAAGTCGCTTAGAACATTCTAGCAATCAGCCCCAGCATTTT
TRBJ1-2 TRBV5-1 TRBD1 NA 13 CASSFSGQEGYTF TGCGCCAGCAGCTTTTCGGGACAGGAGGGCTACACCTTC
TRBJ1-4 TRBV19 TRBD1 NA 14 CASSPRTGTEKLFF TGTGCCAGTAGTCCGAGGACAGGGACTGAAAAACTGTTTTTT
TRBJ2-1 TRBV7-8 TRBD2 few 18 CASSLDWGLAGSYNEQFF TGTGCCAGCAGCTTAGACTGGGGACTAGCGGGGTCTTACAATGAGCAGTTCTTC
TRBJ1-5 TRBV19 NA NA 14 CASSKQAGNQPQHF TGTGCCAGTAGTAAACAGGCAGGGAATCAGCCCCAGCATTTT
TRBJ1-1 TRBV2 TRBD1 NA 17 CASSTGGMSDRDTEAFF TGTGCCAGCAGTACAGGGGGCATGTCAGATAGGGACACTGAAGCTTTCTTT
TRBJ1-2 TRBV3-1/TRBV3-2 TRBD1 NA 15 CASSQGQGGPYGYTF TGTGCCAGCAGCCAAGGACAGGGTGGTCCCTATGGCTACACCTTC
TRBJ1-5 TRBV20-1 NA once 12 CSASKGDQPQHF TGCAGTGCTAGTAAAGGGGATCAGCCCCAGCATTTT
TRBJ1-1 TRBV9 NA NA 14 CASSVDPTGTEAFF TGTGCCAGCAGCGTAGATCCTACGGGCACTGAAGCTTTCTTT
TRBJ2-1 TRBV9 TRBD2 NA 18 CASSVVDSGGARYNEQFF TGTGCCAGCAGCGTAGTTGATAGCGGGGGGGCCAGGTACAATGAGCAGTTCTTC
TRBJ2-2 TRBV7-8 NA NA 16 CASSTLRLGRTGELFF TGTGCCAGCAGCACACTCCGGTTGGGGAGGACCGGGGAGCTGTTTTTT
TRBJ2-5 TRBV6-2/TRBV6-3 NA NA 13 CASSGLGGVPQYF TGTGCCAGCAGCGGTCTCGGTGGTGTGCCCCAGTACTTC
TRBJ1-2 TRBV2 TRBD1 NA 14 CASSESRGQGGYTF TGTGCCAGCAGTGAATCAAGGGGGCAGGGCGGCTACACCTTC
TRBJ2-3 TRBV7-2 TRBD2 NA 14 CASSLAGGIDTQYF TGTGCCAGCAGCTTGGCGGGGGGTATAGATACGCAGTATTTT
TRBJ1-5 TRBV2 TRBD1 NA 15 CASTGQGASNQPQHF TGTGCCAGCACCGGACAGGGGGCAAGCAATCAGCCCCAGCATTTT
TRBJ1-1 TRBV14 TRBD1 NA 13 CASSYTGGAEAFF TGTGCCAGCAGCTACACAGGGGGTGCTGAAGCTTTCTTT